The T cell receptor beta chain described here comes from a study of Graves' ophthalmopathy and Graves' hyperthyroidism. Hyperthyroidism was classified as stable if no ophthalmopathy occurred within 18 months of follow-up. Beta-chain TCR CDR3 regions were amplified from RNA transcripts. HTBI primers primed a first-round RT-PCR, and a second-round multiplex PCR followed. In TCRdb, the multiplex PCR reads were re-called with MiXCR into one record per CDR3 protein. The table shows a few hundred thousand distinct CDR3 sequences, with 15% occurring only once. This clonotype was seen a few times. The receptor was derived from a woman aged 18 to 35 with stable Graves' hyperthyroidism. The sequencing sample was made of peripheral blood.

For the CDR3, the DNA is TGTGCCAGTACCACGACCCGGGACCCCACAGATACGCAGTATTTT. Residues: CASTTTRDPTDTQYF. The chain carries TRBV19 and TRBJ2-3, with D perhaps TRBD1 or TRBD2 (5 bases each). The V end lost 7 bases, the J end lost 2 bases, and 16 bases lay between the germline ends. Germline CDR1 and CDR2: LNHDA and SQIVND (reference sequence). This CDR3 comprises 15 residues.